These 14 T cell receptor beta chains share one sample of origin, sequenced in a study of cytomegalovirus exposure and HLA in healthy donors. Primers included in the PCR were 60 Vbeta and 13 Jbeta primers. The table came from immunoSEQ multiplex PCR; TCRdb's copy has only in-frame clones and leaves some out. The data show roughly 120,000 clones, about 80% seen once. Sequenced: PBMCs. All receptors come from a man aged 25-40 years in good health and CMV-seronegative.

The gene calls are TRBV27 and TRBJ2-7; the D is unclear. With 9 bases removed from V and 4 bases from J, the gap between germline ends came to 10 bases. CDR1 and CDR2 from the germline V gene are MNHEY and SMNVEV (reference sequence). The CDR3 runs 11 residues. DNA of the CDR3: TGTGCCAGACAAACAGATTACGAGCAGTACTTC. Translating it yields CARQTDYEQYF.

This chain links TRBV6-1 with TRBJ1-2; perhaps TRBD1 as D (5 bases). The CDR3 consists of 15 residues. V dropped 6 bases and J dropped 0 bases, with 14 bases sitting between them. CDR1 is MNHNS, CDR2 SASEGT, per germline. CDR3 loop: CASSRRGEANYGYTF. The CDR3 DNA reads TGTGCCAGCAGCCGGAGGGGCGAAGCTAACTATGGCTACACCTTC.

The sample holds a few counts of this clone. J is TRBJ1-4 and V is TRBV7-2; TRBD1 aligns across 10 bases. The CDR3 is 15 amino acids. J gave up 8 bases and V 3 bases, and 6 bases lay outside the gene matches. Germline CDR1 SGHTA, CDR2 FQGNSA. The CDR3 protein is CASSFSGQGREKLFF. The CDR3, as DNA: TGTGCCAGCAGCTTCTCGGGACAGGGGAGAGAAAAACTGTTTTTT.

There are a few counts of this clone. The chain is built from TRBV5-6 and TRBJ1-1, with a possible D match to TRBD1 (5 bases). V was clipped by 4 bases and J by 4 bases, with 14 bases between them. CDR3 size: 14 residues. Germline lookup yields CDR1 SGHDT and CDR2 YYEEEE. CDR3 nucleotides: TGTGCCAGCAGCAGGGGACTTGGAAGCACTGAAGCTTTCTTT. Translation: CASSRGLGSTEAFF.

This clone turned up a few times. The chain recombines TRBV19 with TRBJ1-1; 7 bases are shared with TRBD1. CDR1 and CDR2 from the germline V gene are LNHDA and SQIVND (reference sequence). V shed 8 bases and J 11 bases; nucleotides not matched to a gene: 8. This CDR3 spans 11 amino acids. The CDR3 sequence: CASLQGGLAFF. DNA for the CDR3: TGTGCCAGTCTGCAGGGGGGATTGGCTTTCTTT. Using reference TRBV19 and TRBJ1-1 for the parts outside the CDR3, the full variable domain is DGGITQSPKYLFRKEGQNVTLSCEQNLNHDAMYWYRQDPGQGLRLIYYSQIVNDFQKGDIAEGYSVSREKKESFPLTVTSAQKNPTAFYLCASLQGGLAFFGQGTRLTVV.

This clone is classed as medium-sized. J is TRBJ1-3 and V is TRBV4-1; possible D gene TRBD1, 5 bases. Trimming left V 1 base short and J 0 bases short, with 7 bases between. The CDR3 sequence is 15 residues long. The germline V gene encodes CDR1 MGHRA and CDR2 YSYEKL. CDR3 region: CASSQVGLSGNTIYF. CDR3 nucleotide sequence: TGCGCCAGCAGCCAAGTGGGGCTCTCTGGAAACACCATATATTTT.

The V and J genes are TRBV2 and TRBJ1-6; 7 bases match TRBD1. V lost 6 bases and J lost 9; bases outside the gene matches: 14. The CDR3 is 16 residues long. In germline, CDR1 is SNHLY, CDR2 FYNNEI. The CDR3 DNA reads as TGTGCCAGCAGGACAAATTCCGACAGGGTGTCTTCACCCCTCCACTTT. Protein: CASRTNSDRVSSPLHF. Combining the CDR3 with reference TRBV2 and TRBJ1-6 gives the whole variable domain EPEVTQTPSHQVTQMGQEVILRCVPISNHLYFYWYRQILGQKVEFLVSFYNNEISEKSEIFDDQFSVERPDGSNFTLKIRSTKLEDSAMYFCASRTNSDRVSSPLHFGNGTRLTVT.

The J gene is TRBJ2-3, the V gene TRBV7-9, with 14 positions matching TRBD2. The junction had 5 bases not matched to a gene; V was cut back by 5 bases and J by 4 bases. Germline V gene data show CDR1 as SEHNR and CDR2 as FQNEAQ (reference sequence). CDR3 length: 16 residues. CDR3 nucleotide sequence: TGTGCCAGCAGCCGACTAGCGGGGGGGCAAGCAGATACGCAGTATTTT. Protein: CASSRLAGGQADTQYF.

This clone is a singleton in its sample. This chain links TRBV28 with TRBJ1-1; weak D call: TRBD1 (6 bases). V shed 5 bases and J shed 0 bases, with 16 bases lying between them. The CDR3 length is 16 residues. Germline values: CDR1 MDHEN, CDR2 SYDVKM. The CDR3, as DNA: TGTGCCAGCAGTCCCTTAGGGGCAGGGGTGAACACTGAAGCTTTCTTT. It encodes CASSPLGAGVNTEAFF.

This clone has a single count. The chain recombines TRBV9 with TRBJ2-7; possible D gene TRBD2, 6 bases. Germline assignment: CDR1 SGDLS and CDR2 YYNGEE. Deletions cut 4 bases from V and 0 bases from J, with 14 bases between. There are 15 residues in the CDR3. DNA for the CDR3: TGTGCCAGCAGCCTGGGTGGGGGGAGCTCCTACGAGCAGTACTTC. It specifies CASSLGGGSSYEQYF.

The chain combines TRBV20-1 with TRBJ2-5; a weak D match, TRBD1 (6 bases). V was shortened by 6 bases and J by 5 bases, with 10 bases between the two germline ends. Germline loops: CDR1 DFQATT, CDR2 SNEGSKA (reference sequence). This CDR3 spans 11 amino acids. CDR3 DNA sequence: TGCAGTGCGGGGGCCCTGGAGACCCAGTACTTC. Protein: CSAGALETQYF.

For this clone: A read error may produce the germline difference seen at one junction end. This chain joins TRBV7-7 and TRBJ2-1, with 7 bases fitting TRBD2. This CDR3 has 14 amino acids. Germline lookup yields CDR1 SSHAT and CDR2 FNYEAQ (reference sequence). Here the CDR3 reads CASSLVGGDNEQFF. CDR3 sequence (DNA): TGTGCTAGCAGCTTAGTTGGGGGGGACAATGAGCAGTTCTTC.

The chain is built from TRBV5-1 and TRBJ2-1, with 7 bases identical to TRBD2. The CDR3 runs 15 residues. Germline-derived CDR1 and CDR2 are SGHRS and YFSETQ. V shed 0 bases, J shed 4 bases, and the junction held 4 bases outside the gene matches. The CDR3 spells CASSLGGRGYNEQFF. CDR3 DNA: TGCGCCAGCAGCTTGGGTGGGAGGGGTTACAATGAGCAGTTCTTC.

This clone was seen only a few times. This chain links TRBV14 with TRBJ2-7; the match to TRBD1 covers 7 bases. The CDR3 spans 13 residues. The germline V gene encodes CDR1 SGHDN and CDR2 FVKESK. The J segment lost 13 bases and the V segment lost 1 base, leaving 10 bases of the junction unmatched. CDR3 amino acids: CASSQVKRGPPYF. In nucleotides, the CDR3 is TGTGCCAGCAGCCAAGTTAAGAGGGGGCCTCCCTACTTC.